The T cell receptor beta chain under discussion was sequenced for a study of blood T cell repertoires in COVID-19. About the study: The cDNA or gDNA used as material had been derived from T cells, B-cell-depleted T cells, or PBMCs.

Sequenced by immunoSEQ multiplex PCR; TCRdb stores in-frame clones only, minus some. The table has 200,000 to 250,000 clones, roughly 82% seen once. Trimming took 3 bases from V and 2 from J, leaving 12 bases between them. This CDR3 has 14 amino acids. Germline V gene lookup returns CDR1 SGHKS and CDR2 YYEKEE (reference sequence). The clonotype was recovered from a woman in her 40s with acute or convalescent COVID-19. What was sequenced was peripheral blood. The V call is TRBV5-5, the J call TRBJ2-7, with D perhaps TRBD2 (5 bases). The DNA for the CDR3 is TGTGCCAGCAGCTCCGCGGGCGGCACCTACGAGCAGTACTTC. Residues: CASSSAGGTYEQYF.